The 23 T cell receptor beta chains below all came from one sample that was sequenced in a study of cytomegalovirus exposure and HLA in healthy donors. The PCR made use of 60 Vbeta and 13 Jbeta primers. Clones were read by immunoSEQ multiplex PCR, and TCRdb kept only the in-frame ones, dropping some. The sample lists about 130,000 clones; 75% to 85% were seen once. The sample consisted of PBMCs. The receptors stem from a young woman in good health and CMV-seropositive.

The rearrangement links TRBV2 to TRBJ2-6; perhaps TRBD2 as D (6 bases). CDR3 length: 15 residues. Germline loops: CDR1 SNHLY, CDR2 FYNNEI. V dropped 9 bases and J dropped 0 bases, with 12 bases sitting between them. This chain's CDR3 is CAREGSSSGANVLTF. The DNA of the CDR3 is TGTGCCAGGGAGGGTTCAAGCTCTGGGGCCAACGTCCTGACTTTC.

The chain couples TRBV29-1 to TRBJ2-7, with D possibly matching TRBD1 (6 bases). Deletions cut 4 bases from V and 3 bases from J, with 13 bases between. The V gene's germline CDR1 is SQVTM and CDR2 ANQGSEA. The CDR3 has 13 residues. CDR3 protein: CSVGLLTGYEQYF. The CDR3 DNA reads TGCAGCGTTGGACTCCTGACAGGCTACGAGCAGTACTTC.

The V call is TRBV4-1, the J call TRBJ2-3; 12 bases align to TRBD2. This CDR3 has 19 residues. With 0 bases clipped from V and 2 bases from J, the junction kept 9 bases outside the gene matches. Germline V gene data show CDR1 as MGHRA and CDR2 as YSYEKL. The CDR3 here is CASSQEGSPSGGVTDTQYF. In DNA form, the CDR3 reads TGCGCCAGCAGCCAAGAGGGCAGTCCTAGCGGGGGGGTCACAGATACGCAGTATTTT.

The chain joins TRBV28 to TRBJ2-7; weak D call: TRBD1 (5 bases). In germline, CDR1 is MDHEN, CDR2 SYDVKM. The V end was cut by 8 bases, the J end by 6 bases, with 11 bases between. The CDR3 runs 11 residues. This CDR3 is CASARGIEQYF. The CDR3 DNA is TGTGCCAGCGCTAGGGGTATCGAGCAGTACTTC.

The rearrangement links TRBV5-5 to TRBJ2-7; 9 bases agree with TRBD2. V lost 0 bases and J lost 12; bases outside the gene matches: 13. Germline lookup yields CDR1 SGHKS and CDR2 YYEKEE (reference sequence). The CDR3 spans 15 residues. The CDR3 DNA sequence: TGTGCCAGCAGCTTGGCCCTTCTAGCGGGATCGTACGCGTACTTC. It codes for CASSLALLAGSYAYF.

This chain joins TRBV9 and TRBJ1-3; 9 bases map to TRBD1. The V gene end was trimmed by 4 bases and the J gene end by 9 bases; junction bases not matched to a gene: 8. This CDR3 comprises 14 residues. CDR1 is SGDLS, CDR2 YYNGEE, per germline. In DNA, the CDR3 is TGTGCCAGCAGCCCTGGGACAGGGAGGACCACCATATATTTT. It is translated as CASSPGTGRTTIYF.

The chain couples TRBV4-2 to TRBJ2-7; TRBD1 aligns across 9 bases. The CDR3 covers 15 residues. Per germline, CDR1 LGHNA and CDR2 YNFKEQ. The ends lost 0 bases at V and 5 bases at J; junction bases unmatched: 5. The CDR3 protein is CASSQDGTGRNEQYF. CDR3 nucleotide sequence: TGTGCCAGCAGCCAAGATGGGACAGGGAGGAACGAGCAGTACTTC.

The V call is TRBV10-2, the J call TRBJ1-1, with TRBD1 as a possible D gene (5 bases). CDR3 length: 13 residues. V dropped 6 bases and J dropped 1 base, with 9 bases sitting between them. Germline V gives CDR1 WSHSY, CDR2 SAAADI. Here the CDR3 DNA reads TGCGCCAGCAGAGTAACAGGGAACACTGAAGCTTTCTTT. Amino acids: CASRVTGNTEAFF.

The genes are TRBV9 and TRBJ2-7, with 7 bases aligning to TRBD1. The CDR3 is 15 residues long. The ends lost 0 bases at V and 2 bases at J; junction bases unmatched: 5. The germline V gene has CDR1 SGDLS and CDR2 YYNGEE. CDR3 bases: TGTGCCAGCAGCGTAGAAGGGGGCTACACCTACGAGCAGTACTTC. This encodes CASSVEGGYTYEQYF. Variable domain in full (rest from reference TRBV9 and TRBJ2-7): DSGVTQTPKHLITATGQRVTLRCSPRSGDLSVYWYQQSLDQGLQFLIQYYNGEERAKGNILERFSAQQFPDLHSELNLSSLELGDSALYFCASSVEGGYTYEQYFGPGTRLTVT.

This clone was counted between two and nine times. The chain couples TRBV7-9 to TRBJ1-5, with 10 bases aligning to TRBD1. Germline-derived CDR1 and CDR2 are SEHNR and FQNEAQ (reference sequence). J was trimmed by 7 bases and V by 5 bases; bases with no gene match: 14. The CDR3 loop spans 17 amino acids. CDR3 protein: CASSPGPTGGAGQPQHF. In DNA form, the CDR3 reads TGTGCCAGCAGCCCAGGCCCGACAGGGGGCGCGGGACAGCCCCAGCATTTT. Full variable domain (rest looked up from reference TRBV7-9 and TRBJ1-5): DTGVSQNPRHKITKRGQNVTFRCDPISEHNRLYWYRQTLGQGPEFLTYFQNEAQLEKSRLLSDRFSAERPKGSFSTLEIQRTEQGDSAMYLCASSPGPTGGAGQPQHFGDGTRLSIL.

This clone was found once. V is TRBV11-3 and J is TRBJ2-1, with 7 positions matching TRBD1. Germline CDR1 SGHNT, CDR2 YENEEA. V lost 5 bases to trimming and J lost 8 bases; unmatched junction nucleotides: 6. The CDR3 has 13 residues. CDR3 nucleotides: TGTGCCAGCAGCGACAGGGTGGCATATGAGCAGTTCTTC. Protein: CASSDRVAYEQFF.

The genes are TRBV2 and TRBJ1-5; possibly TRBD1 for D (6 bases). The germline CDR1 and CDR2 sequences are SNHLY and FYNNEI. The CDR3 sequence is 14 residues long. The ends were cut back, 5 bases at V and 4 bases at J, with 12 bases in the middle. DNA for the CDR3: TGTGCCAGCAGTTCACAGGGATTAAATCAGCCCCAGCATTTT. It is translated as CASSSQGLNQPQHF.

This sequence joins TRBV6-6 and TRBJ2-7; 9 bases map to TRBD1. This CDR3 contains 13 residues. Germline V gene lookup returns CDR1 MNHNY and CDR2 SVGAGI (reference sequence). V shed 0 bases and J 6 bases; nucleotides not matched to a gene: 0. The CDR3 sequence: CASSYSTGGEQYF. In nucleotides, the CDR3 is TGTGCCAGCAGTTACTCGACAGGGGGCGAGCAGTACTTC.

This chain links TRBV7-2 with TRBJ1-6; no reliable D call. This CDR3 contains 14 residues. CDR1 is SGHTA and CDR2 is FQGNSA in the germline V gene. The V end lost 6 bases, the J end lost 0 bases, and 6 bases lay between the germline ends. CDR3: CASRLSSYNSPLHF. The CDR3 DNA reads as TGTGCCAGCAGACTAAGCTCCTATAATTCACCCCTCCACTTT.

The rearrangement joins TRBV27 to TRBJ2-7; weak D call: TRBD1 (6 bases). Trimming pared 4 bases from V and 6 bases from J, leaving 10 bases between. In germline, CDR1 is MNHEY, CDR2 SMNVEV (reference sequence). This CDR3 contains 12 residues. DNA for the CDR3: TGTGCCAGCAGTTCCCAGGGGTGCGAGCAGTACTTC. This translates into CASSSQGCEQYF.

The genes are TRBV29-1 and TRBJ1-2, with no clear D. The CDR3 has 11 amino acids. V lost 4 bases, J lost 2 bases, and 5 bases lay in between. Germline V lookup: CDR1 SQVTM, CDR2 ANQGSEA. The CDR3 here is CSVVQNYGYTF. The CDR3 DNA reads TGCAGCGTTGTACAGAACTATGGCTACACCTTC.

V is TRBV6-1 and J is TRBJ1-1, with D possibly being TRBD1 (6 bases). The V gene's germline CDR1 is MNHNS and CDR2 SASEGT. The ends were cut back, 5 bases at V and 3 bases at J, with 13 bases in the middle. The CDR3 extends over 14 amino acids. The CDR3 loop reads CASSLGHPYTEAFF. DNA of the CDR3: TGTGCCAGCAGTCTGGGACACCCGTACACTGAAGCTTTCTTT.

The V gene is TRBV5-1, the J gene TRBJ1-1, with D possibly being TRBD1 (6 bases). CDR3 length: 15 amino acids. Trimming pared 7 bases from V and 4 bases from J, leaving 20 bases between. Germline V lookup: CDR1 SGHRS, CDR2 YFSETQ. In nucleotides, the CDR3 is TGCGCCAGCGGGGAACAGGGACCAAGAAGCACTGAAGCTTTCTTT. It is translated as CASGEQGPRSTEAFF.

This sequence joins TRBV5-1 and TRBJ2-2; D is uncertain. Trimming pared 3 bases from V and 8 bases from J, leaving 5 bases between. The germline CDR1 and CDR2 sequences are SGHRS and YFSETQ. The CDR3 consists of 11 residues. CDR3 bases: TGCGCCAGCAGCTCTTTGGGGGAGCTGTTTTTT. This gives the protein CASSSLGELFF.

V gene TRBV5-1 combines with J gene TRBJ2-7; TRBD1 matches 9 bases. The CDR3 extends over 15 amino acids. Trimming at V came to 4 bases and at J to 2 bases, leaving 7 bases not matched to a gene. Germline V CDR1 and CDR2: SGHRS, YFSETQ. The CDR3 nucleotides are TGCGCCAGCAGCCAAGGGGGACAGGGAACCTACGAGCAGTACTTC. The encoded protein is CASSQGGQGTYEQYF.

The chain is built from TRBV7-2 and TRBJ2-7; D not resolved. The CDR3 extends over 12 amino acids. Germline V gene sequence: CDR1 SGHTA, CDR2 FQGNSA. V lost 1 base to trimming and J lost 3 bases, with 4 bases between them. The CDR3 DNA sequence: TGTGCCAGCAGCTTAGGTCGCTACGAGCAGTACTTC. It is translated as CASSLGRYEQYF.

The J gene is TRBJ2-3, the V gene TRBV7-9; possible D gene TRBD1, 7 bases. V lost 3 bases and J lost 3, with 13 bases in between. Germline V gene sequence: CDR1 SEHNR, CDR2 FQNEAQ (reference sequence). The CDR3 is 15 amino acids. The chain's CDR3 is CASSFLSGGTDTQYF. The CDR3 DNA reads TGTGCCAGCAGCTTTTTATCAGGGGGGACAGATACGCAGTATTTT.

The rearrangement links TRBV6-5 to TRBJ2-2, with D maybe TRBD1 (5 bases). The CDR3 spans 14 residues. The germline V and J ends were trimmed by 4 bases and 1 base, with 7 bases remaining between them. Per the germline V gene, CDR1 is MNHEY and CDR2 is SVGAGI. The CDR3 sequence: CASSSQGNTGELFF. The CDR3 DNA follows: TGTGCCAGCAGTTCTCAGGGGAACACCGGGGAGCTGTTTTTT.